This is a list of T cell receptor beta chains from one sample in a study of T-cell reconstitution after alpha-beta-depleted transplantation in children. TCRdb ran MiXCR on the PCR reads and lists one entry per CDR3 protein. This sample has about 500,000 distinct CDR3 sequences, with 32% found just once. The sample consisted of PBMCs from the stem cell graft donor, taken from the stem cell graft. These receptors all stem from a human donor who donated a stem cell graft to a child with aplastic anemia. Both conserved end residues are part of each CDR3. The D gene is left open where the match is weak. A row's size may be missing; if present it is once, few, many or a size class.

abundance | j_gene | v_gene | len | d_gene | CDR3nt | CDR3aa
many | TRBJ2-3 | TRBV6-1 | 15 | . | TGTGCCAGCAGCCGGACACCCAAAAGCACAGATACGCAGTATTTT | CASSRTPKSTDTQYF
. | TRBJ2-6 | TRBV6-2/TRBV6-3 | 22 | TRBD1 | TGTGCCAGCAGCCCGATAAATCCGGGACAGGGAGCTCCACTCTCTGGGGCCAACGTCCTGACTTTC | CASSPINPGQGAPLSGANVLTF
few | TRBJ2-7 | TRBV7-2 | 15 | TRBD1 | TGTGCCAGCAGATCACCCGGGACAGGGGCCCTCGAGCAGTACTTC | CASRSPGTGALEQYF
few | TRBJ1-2 | TRBV6-5 | 12 | . | TGTGCCAGCAGTCCTGGACAGTATGGCTACACCTTC | CASSPGQYGYTF
. | TRBJ1-1 | TRBV28 | 14 | . | TGTGCCAGCATCCTTGGTCACATGAACACTGAAGCTTTCTTT | CASILGHMNTEAFF
. | TRBJ2-2 | TRBV5-1 | 11 | . | TGCGCCAGCAGTCAGACCGGGGAGCTGTTTTTT | CASSQTGELFF
. | TRBJ2-3 | TRBV20-1 | 16 | TRBD2 | TGCAGTGCTAGACGGGCTAGCGGCCTTAGCACAGATACGCAGTATTTT | CSARRASGLSTDTQYF
. | TRBJ1-3 | TRBV18 | 14 | . | TGTGCCAGCTCACCTACCGACAGCGGAAACACCATATATTTT | CASSPTDSGNTIYF
few | TRBJ1-1 | TRBV28 | 11 | . | TGTGCCAGCACCGGCGGGCTGGCGGCTTTCTTT | CASTGGLAAFF
. | TRBJ1-3 | TRBV18 | 19 | TRBD1 | TGTGCCAGCTCACCACCGACGACAGGGAGAACGCGCTCCGGAAACACCATATATTTT | CASSPPTTGRTRSGNTIYF
few | TRBJ1-1 | TRBV18 | 14 | . | TGTGCCAGCTCAGCAGGGTCGGGGGACACTGAAGCTTTCTTT | CASSAGSGDTEAFF
few | TRBJ2-1 | TRBV29-1 | 11 | . | TGCAGCGTTTCGGCTCTGAATGAGCAGTTCTTC | CSVSALNEQFF
few | TRBJ2-3 | TRBV7-3 | 15 | . | TGTGCCAGCAGCTTAAGTGGACATTACACAGATACGCAGTATTTT | CASSLSGHYTDTQYF
. | TRBJ2-5 | TRBV18 | 13 | . | TGTGCCAGTTCGGTGGAGGTCCAAGAGACCCAGTACTTC | CASSVEVQETQYF
. | TRBJ2-1 | TRBV9 | 18 | TRBD2 | TGTGCCAGCAGCGTAGGGGGACTAGCGGGTGTCTCCTACAATGAGCAGTTCTTC | CASSVGGLAGVSYNEQFF
. | TRBJ2-7 | TRBV30 | 13 | . | TGTGCCTGGAGTTCCGACAGAGACTACGAGCAGTACTTC | CAWSSDRDYEQYF
. | TRBJ1-6 | TRBV5-1 | 15 | . | TGCGCCAGCCTCTCCAGAGTCCCCGAAGTGACACCCCTCCACTTT | CASLSRVPEVTPLHF
once | TRBJ2-7 | TRBV5-6 | 13 | . | TGTGGCAGCAGCGTCGGGAGTTACTACGAGCAGTACTTC | CGSSVGSYYEQYF
. | TRBJ1-5 | TRBV10-3 | 14 | . | TGTGCCATCAGTGTCTCAGGGAGAGATCAGCCCCAGCATTTT | CAISVSGRDQPQHF
. | TRBJ1-2 | TRBV12-3/TRBV12-4 | 13 | . | TGTGCCAGCAGACAAGAGTCACAGGGCGGCTACACCTTC | CASRQESQGGYTF
. | TRBJ2-1 | TRBV19 | 16 | TRBD2 | TGTGCCTCCCAGGATAGGGGAGCGGGAGTAAGGAATGAGCAGTTCTTC | CASQDRGAGVRNEQFF
. | TRBJ1-1 | TRBV6-5 | 14 | TRBD1 | TGTGCCAGCAGTTCCCAGGGGGGCGACACTGAAGCTTTCTTT | CASSSQGGDTEAFF
few | TRBJ1-1 | TRBV10-3 | 15 | . | TGTGCCATCAGTGAGTCGGGGGGCCGGAACACTGAAGCTTTCTTT | CAISESGGRNTEAFF
few | TRBJ1-5 | TRBV10-2 | 12 | . | TGCGCCAGCACCGCTTGGGGGGAGCCCCAGCATTTT | CASTAWGEPQHF